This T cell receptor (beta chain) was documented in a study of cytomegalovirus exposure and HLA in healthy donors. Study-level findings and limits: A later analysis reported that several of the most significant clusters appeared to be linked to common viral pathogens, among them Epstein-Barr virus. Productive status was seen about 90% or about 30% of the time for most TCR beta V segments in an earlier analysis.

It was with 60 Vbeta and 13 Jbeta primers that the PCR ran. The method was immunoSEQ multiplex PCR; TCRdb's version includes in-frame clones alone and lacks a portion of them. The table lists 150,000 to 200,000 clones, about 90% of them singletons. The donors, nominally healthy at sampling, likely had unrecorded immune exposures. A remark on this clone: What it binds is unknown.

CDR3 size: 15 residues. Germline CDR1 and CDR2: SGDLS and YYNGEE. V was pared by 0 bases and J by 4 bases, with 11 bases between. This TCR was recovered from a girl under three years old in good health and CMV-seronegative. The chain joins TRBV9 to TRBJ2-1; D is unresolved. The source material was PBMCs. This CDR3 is CASSVGTTSYNEQFF. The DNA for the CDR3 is TGTGCCAGCAGCGTAGGAACTACATCTTACAATGAGCAGTTCTTC.